This is a list of T cell receptor beta chains from one sample in a study of T cell responses to AZD1222 COVID-19 vaccine. Some clones are missing from TCRdb's copy, which holds only in-frame ones; the method was immunoSEQ multiplex PCR. The table has 100,000 to 150,000 clones, around 90% seen once. Sample: peripheral blood, taken on day 0 of AZD1222 vaccination. The receptors here all came from an adult in good health. Each CDR3 is given with its conserved first and last residue. The order of the fields is CDR3 protein, CDR3 DNA, D gene, V gene, clone size, J gene. The D gene is left open where the match is weak. Rows may omit the clone size; those that give it use once, few, many or a size class.

CDR3: CASSQDGGEYEQYF; DNA: TGTGCCAGCAGCCAAGATGGGGGGGAGTACGAGCAGTACTTC; D: TRBD2; V: TRBV3-1/TRBV3-2; size: .; J: TRBJ2-7
CDR3: CASSPGVHLDGYTF; DNA: TGTGCCAGCTCTCCTGGGGTCCACTTGGATGGCTACACCTTC; D: .; V: TRBV5-5; size: .; J: TRBJ1-2
CDR3: CASRSGTTYEQYF; DNA: TGTGCCAGCAGATCCGGGACTACCTACGAGCAGTACTTC; D: TRBD2; V: TRBV6-5; size: .; J: TRBJ2-7
CDR3: CATSASGNYGYTF; DNA: TGTGCCACCAGTGCCTCGGGCAACTATGGCTACACCTTC; D: .; V: TRBV24-1; size: .; J: TRBJ1-2
CDR3: CASSREGHPENEKLFF; DNA: TGTGCCAGCAGCCGGGAGGGACATCCCGAAAATGAAAAACTGTTTTTT; D: .; V: TRBV5-6; size: .; J: TRBJ1-4
CDR3: CASLKSAGEGVSGNTIYF; DNA: TGTGCCAGCCTAAAATCCGCCGGGGAAGGAGTCTCTGGAAACACCATATATTTT; D: .; V: TRBV7-8; size: .; J: TRBJ1-3
CDR3: CASSQGTGGAFGKLFF; DNA: TGCGCCAGCAGCCAAGGGACAGGGGGCGCGTTTGGAAAACTGTTTTTT; D: TRBD1; V: TRBV4-3; size: .; J: TRBJ1-4
CDR3: CASSLTTSTDTQYF; DNA: TGTGCCAGCAGCTTAACAACCAGCACAGATACGCAGTATTTT; D: .; V: TRBV11-3; size: .; J: TRBJ2-3
CDR3: CAISESGTGELFF; DNA: TGTGCCATCAGTGAGTCAGGGACCGGGGAGCTGTTTTTT; D: .; V: TRBV10-3; size: .; J: TRBJ2-2
CDR3: CATSDPGTGEETQYF; DNA: TGTGCCACCAGTGATCCCGGGACAGGGGAAGAGACCCAGTACTTC; D: TRBD1; V: TRBV24-1; size: .; J: TRBJ2-5
CDR3: CASSRLVGRGDGYTF; DNA: TGTGCCAGCAGTCGGCTGGTTGGGAGGGGGGATGGCTACACCTTC; D: .; V: TRBV7-2; size: .; J: TRBJ1-2
CDR3: CARSLEGARGNTIYF; DNA: TGTGCCAGAAGCTTGGAGGGGGCGCGGGGAAACACCATATATTTT; D: TRBD1; V: TRBV5-3; size: .; J: TRBJ1-3
CDR3: CATSDLRDKNTGELFF; DNA: TGTGCCACCAGTGACCTCCGGGATAAGAACACCGGGGAGCTGTTTTTT; D: .; V: TRBV24-1; size: .; J: TRBJ2-2
CDR3: CASSSIVQGAGETQYF; DNA: TGTGCCAGCAGTTCCATCGTCCAGGGGGCTGGAGAGACCCAGTACTTC; D: TRBD1; V: TRBV7-6; size: once; J: TRBJ2-5
CDR3: CASSQDRRGQETQYF; DNA: TGTGCCAGCAGCCAAGATCGCCGGGGCCAAGAGACCCAGTACTTC; D: .; V: TRBV4-2; size: .; J: TRBJ2-5
CDR3: CARSFEQNYGYTF; DNA: TGTGCCAGAAGCTTTGAGCAAAACTATGGCTACACCTTC; D: .; V: TRBV5-3; size: .; J: TRBJ1-2
CDR3: CASSESDEQFF; DNA: TGTGCCAGCAGTGAATCTGATGAGCAGTTCTTC; D: .; V: TRBV25-1; size: few; J: TRBJ2-1
CDR3: CASSQSVTAGVASYNEQFF; DNA: TGTGCCAGCTCACAATCCGTCACGGCGGGAGTAGCGTCCTACAATGAGCAGTTCTTC; D: TRBD2; V: TRBV18; size: .; J: TRBJ2-1
CDR3: CASSPGGAGGYEQYF; DNA: TGTGCCAGCAGTCCGGGTGGGGCAGGAGGCTACGAGCAGTACTTC; D: .; V: TRBV7-2; size: .; J: TRBJ2-7
CDR3: CASSLSGRETQYF; DNA: TGTGCCAGCAGTTTATCGGGGCGGGAGACCCAGTACTTC; D: .; V: TRBV28; size: .; J: TRBJ2-5
CDR3: CASSTQGRDTQYF; DNA: TGTGCCAGCAGCACACAGGGGCGGGATACGCAGTATTTT; D: TRBD1; V: TRBV7-3; size: .; J: TRBJ2-3
CDR3: CASSGLGQTTNEKLFF; DNA: TGTGCCAGCAGCGGCTTAGGACAGACAACTAATGAAAAACTGTTTTTT; D: .; V: TRBV9; size: .; J: TRBJ1-4
CDR3: CASSEAPINQPQHF; DNA: TGTGCCAGCAGTGAAGCCCCCATCAATCAGCCCCAGCATTTT; D: .; V: TRBV6-1; size: .; J: TRBJ1-5
CDR3: CASSSAGQVNEQFF; DNA: TGCGCCAGCAGCTCGGCTGGACAGGTCAATGAGCAGTTCTTC; D: TRBD1; V: TRBV5-1; size: once; J: TRBJ2-1
CDR3: CASSPGTSGTGELFF; DNA: TGTGCCAGCAGCCCCGGGACTAGCGGGACCGGGGAGCTGTTTTTT; D: TRBD2; V: TRBV28; size: .; J: TRBJ2-2
CDR3: CAWSAPGQGAREKLFF; DNA: TGTGCCTGGAGTGCCCCGGGACAGGGGGCGCGGGAAAAACTGTTTTTT; D: TRBD1; V: TRBV30; size: .; J: TRBJ1-4
CDR3: CASSDTGNQPQHF; DNA: TGTGCCAGTAGTGACACGGGCAATCAGCCCCAGCATTTT; D: .; V: TRBV19; size: .; J: TRBJ1-5
CDR3: CSVQRVFGTDTQYF; DNA: TGCAGCGTTCAAAGGGTATTTGGCACAGATACGCAGTATTTT; D: .; V: TRBV29-1; size: .; J: TRBJ2-3
CDR3: CASSQAGLKFF; DNA: TGTGCCAGCAGCCAAGCAGGACTGAAGTTCTTC; D: .; V: TRBV9; size: .; J: TRBJ2-1
CDR3: CASETGTMNTEAFF; DNA: TGTGCCAGCGAGACGGGGACCATGAACACTGAAGCTTTCTTT; D: .; V: TRBV28; size: few; J: TRBJ1-1
CDR3: CAIHRAMNTEAFF; DNA: TGCGCCATCCACAGGGCGATGAACACTGAAGCTTTCTTT; D: .; V: TRBV10-2; size: .; J: TRBJ1-1
CDR3: CASSLADSNTEAFF; DNA: TGTGCCAGCAGCTTAGCAGACAGCAACACTGAAGCTTTCTTT; D: .; V: TRBV7-9; size: .; J: TRBJ1-1
CDR3: CSAFRYEQFF; DNA: TGCAGTGCGTTCAGATATGAGCAGTTCTTC; D: .; V: TRBV29-1; size: .; J: TRBJ2-1
CDR3: CASLGTVVQKQYF; DNA: TGTGCCAGTCTAGGGACAGTAGTTCAGAAGCAGTACTTC; D: TRBD1; V: TRBV6-5; size: .; J: TRBJ2-7
CDR3: CASSLGTENQPQHF; DNA: TGTGCCAGCAGTCTCGGGACGGAGAATCAGCCCCAGCATTTT; D: .; V: TRBV6-2/TRBV6-3; size: once; J: TRBJ1-5
CDR3: CASPNTSDDEQFF; DNA: TGTGCCAGCCCGAATACGTCTGACGATGAGCAGTTCTTC; D: .; V: TRBV6-5; size: .; J: TRBJ2-1
CDR3: CASTLRGLNNEQFF; DNA: TGCGCCAGCACCCTGAGGGGCCTAAACAATGAGCAGTTCTTC; D: .; V: TRBV5-1; size: .; J: TRBJ2-1
CDR3: CATQDGYEQYF; DNA: TGTGCCACCCAGGACGGTTACGAGCAGTACTTC; D: .; V: TRBV7-9; size: .; J: TRBJ2-7
CDR3: CASSFDGQVEQYF; DNA: TGTGCCAGCAGCTTCGACGGGCAGGTCGAGCAGTACTTC; D: .; V: TRBV7-9; size: .; J: TRBJ2-7
CDR3: CASSQALGGVGYTF; DNA: TGCGCCAGCAGCCAAGCCTTAGGGGGCGTGGGCTACACCTTC; D: TRBD1; V: TRBV4-1; size: .; J: TRBJ1-2
CDR3: CASSQLKGHPPYEQYF; DNA: TGTGCCAGCAGCCAATTGAAGGGTCATCCTCCCTACGAGCAGTACTTC; D: .; V: TRBV3-1/TRBV3-2; size: .; J: TRBJ2-7
CDR3: CASGRDSNQPQHF; DNA: TGTGCCAGCGGGAGAGATAGCAATCAGCCCCAGCATTTT; D: .; V: TRBV9; size: .; J: TRBJ1-5
CDR3: CASRTAKGGVNNEQFF; DNA: TGTGCCAGCAGAACCGCCAAGGGGGGAGTAAACAATGAGCAGTTCTTC; D: .; V: TRBV5-4; size: .; J: TRBJ2-1
CDR3: CASSFFRGDPTDTQYF; DNA: TGTGCCAGCAGCTTTTTCCGGGGGGACCCCACAGATACGCAGTATTTT; D: TRBD2; V: TRBV7-9; size: .; J: TRBJ2-3
CDR3: CASSLPGQGRDEQYF; DNA: TGTGCCAGCAGCTTGCCGGGACAGGGAAGGGACGAGCAGTACTTC; D: TRBD1; V: TRBV5-8; size: .; J: TRBJ2-7